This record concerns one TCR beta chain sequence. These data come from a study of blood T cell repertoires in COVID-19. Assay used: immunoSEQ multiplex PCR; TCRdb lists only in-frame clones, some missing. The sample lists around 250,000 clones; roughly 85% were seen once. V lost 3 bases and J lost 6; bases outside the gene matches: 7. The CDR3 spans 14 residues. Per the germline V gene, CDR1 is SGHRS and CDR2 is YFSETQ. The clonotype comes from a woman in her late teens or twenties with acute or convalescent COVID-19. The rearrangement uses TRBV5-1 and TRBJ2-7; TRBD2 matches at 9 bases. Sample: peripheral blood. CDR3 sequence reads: CASSSTSGASEQYF. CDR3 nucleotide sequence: TGCGCCAGCAGCTCGACTAGCGGAGCCTCCGAGCAGTACTTC.